This is a list of T cell receptor beta chains from one sample in a study of monozygotic twins with inflammatory bowel disease. For each CDR3 protein, TCRdb gives one entry from its re-call of the 5' RACE reads, without DNA. The sample holds some 210,000 distinct CDR3 sequences. The specimen sequenced was blood. These receptors came from a human donor with ulcerative colitis or Crohn's disease, or a healthy co-twin of an affected twin (not recorded which). CDR3s include the opening cysteine and the closing phenylalanine or tryptophan.

v_gene	j_gene	CDR3aa
TRBV7-9	TRBJ1-1	CASSSPGGIAFF
TRBV2	TRBJ1-6	CASSWASSYNSPLHF
TRBV7-9	TRBJ2-7	CASTTGGYSSYEQYF
TRBV7-9	TRBJ2-2	CASSLGQLARETGELFF
TRBV5-1	TRBJ2-2	CASSLPDRDARELFF
TRBV20-1	TRBJ2-3	CSALSRTYPDTQYF
TRBV2	TRBJ2-7	CASSWGAGSYEQYF
TRBV5-1	TRBJ1-4	CASSRVKHTDPNEKLFF
TRBV10-3	TRBJ2-5	CAISAGVASGAARQETQYF
TRBV2	TRBJ1-4	CASSVFEDTFF
TRBV12-3/TRBV12-4	TRBJ1-1	CASGGQVNTEAFF
TRBV3-1	TRBJ2-3	CASSQGRGTSTDTQYF
TRBV6-5	TRBJ2-7	CASSYADRRADEQYF
TRBV29-1	TRBJ1-2	CSVEEFREVGGYTF
TRBV27	TRBJ2-6	CASRRTGANVLTF
TRBV12-3/TRBV12-4	TRBJ1-2	CASSPDRGYGYGYTF
TRBV20-1	TRBJ2-3	CSARDLRGGNTDTQYF
TRBV12-3/TRBV12-4	TRBJ1-2	CASSLGQFGYTF
TRBV5-5	TRBJ1-4	CASSSPGHSNEKLFF
TRBV20-1	TRBJ2-7	CSARSAATNEQYF
TRBV9	TRBJ1-1	CASSTAPSNTEAFF
TRBV5-1	TRBJ1-5	CAHVDRGVSRRAQHF
TRBV6-1	TRBJ1-2	CASSEWTGGNYGYTF
TRBV20-1	TRBJ2-2	CSARDQGGPRGGELFF
TRBV27	TRBJ1-2	CASSLSGGAGYGYTF
TRBV9	TRBJ1-6	CASSVEGQGNSPLHF
TRBV10-3	TRBJ1-4	CAISRDINEKLFF
TRBV24-1	TRBJ2-5	CATRDRTLQETQYF
TRBV10-3	TRBJ1-5	CAISESTSNQPQHF
TRBV7-9	TRBJ2-7	CASSPEGWGYEQYF
TRBV4-1	TRBJ1-4	CASSREQGATNEKLFF
TRBV11-2	TRBJ2-1	CASSLAGQAFNEQFF
TRBV5-1	TRBJ2-7	CASSLEIASYEQYF
TRBV7-8	TRBJ1-5	CASSLGQRVLGGPQHF
TRBV18	TRBJ1-6	CASSPPYQDSPLHF
TRBV20-1	TRBJ1-1	CSAGITGGSEAFF
TRBV3-1	TRBJ1-1	CASGKFSEAFF
TRBV7-9	TRBJ2-1	CASRSSRNEQFF
TRBV5-8	TRBJ1-6	CASSLSWTGRHNSPLHF
TRBV5-5	TRBJ2-2	CASTPPIVGANTGELFF
TRBV2	TRBJ1-1	CASSLTSNEAFF
TRBV6-5	TRBJ1-2	CASSYSQGGRGYTF
TRBV7-8	TRBJ2-3	CASSLERGLISTDTQYF
TRBV5-5	TRBJ2-1	CASSLAGGVDEQFF
TRBV3-1	TRBJ2-7	CASSSIGGAHEQYF
TRBV6-2/TRBV6-3	TRBJ1-2	CASTKTGLDYGYTF
TRBV20-1	TRBJ1-2	CSARGSTGYGYTF
TRBV19	TRBJ1-5	CASSSSIQGNQPQHF
TRBV20-1	TRBJ2-1	CSALAGGHYNEQFF
TRBV20-1	TRBJ2-3	CSARARVADTQYF
TRBV9	TRBJ1-3	CASSAQNTIYF
TRBV20-1	TRBJ1-5	CSADRGYNQPQHF
TRBV12-3/TRBV12-4	TRBJ1-2	CASSIAGTAHRIGYTF
TRBV4-2	TRBJ2-7	CASSQVNLGSEFSYEQYF
TRBV12-3/TRBV12-4	TRBJ2-5	CASSGGGTLQETQYF
TRBV20-1	TRBJ2-1	CSATPVGGDEQFF